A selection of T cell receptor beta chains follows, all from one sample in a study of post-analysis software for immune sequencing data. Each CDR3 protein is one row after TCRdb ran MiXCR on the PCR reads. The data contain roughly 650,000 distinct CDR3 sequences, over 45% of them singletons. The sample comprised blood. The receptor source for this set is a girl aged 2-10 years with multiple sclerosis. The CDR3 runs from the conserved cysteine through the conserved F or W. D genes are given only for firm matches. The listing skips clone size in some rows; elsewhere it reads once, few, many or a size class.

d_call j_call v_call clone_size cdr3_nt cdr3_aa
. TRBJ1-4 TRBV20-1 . TGCAGTGCTCCCCGAAGCCAGACAGATGAAAAACTGTTTTTT CSAPRSQTDEKLFF
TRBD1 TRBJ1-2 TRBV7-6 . TGTGCCAGCAGCTTAGCAGTACCGGGACAGGGAATGTATGGCTACACCTTC CASSLAVPGQGMYGYTF
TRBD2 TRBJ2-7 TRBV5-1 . TGCGCCAGCAGCCAAGTAGCGGGAATGGACGAGCAGTACTTC CASSQVAGMDEQYF
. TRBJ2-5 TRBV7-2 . TGTGCCAGCAGCTCCAAGTCCGCACCGAGAGCCATTCGGGAGACCCAGTACTTC CASSSKSAPRAIRETQYF
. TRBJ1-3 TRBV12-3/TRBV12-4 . TGTGCCAGCAGGAGGGGGGGGCCGTCTGGAAACACCATATATTTT CASRRGGPSGNTIYF
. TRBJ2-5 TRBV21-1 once TGTGCCAGCAGCTCGTGGAGGGGGAGAGGGAAGACCCAGTACTTC CASSSWRGRGKTQYF
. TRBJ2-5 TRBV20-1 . TGCAGTGCTAGGCTTAGTGTAGGGGCGGAGACCCAGTACTTC CSARLSVGAETQYF
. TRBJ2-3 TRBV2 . TGTGCCAGCAGTGCGGACACTCTGAGCATAGATACGCAGTATTTT CASSADTLSIDTQYF
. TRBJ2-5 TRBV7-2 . TGTGCCAGCAGCTTAGCGCCAGGGTTACAAGAGACCCAGTACTTC CASSLAPGLQETQYF
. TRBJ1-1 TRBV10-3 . TGTGCCATCAGTGGTGCTGCGGGGAACACTGAAGCTTTCTTT CAISGAAGNTEAFF
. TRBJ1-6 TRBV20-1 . TGCAGTGCTAGAGGAGCAGGCACACCCCTCCACTTT CSARGAGTPLHF
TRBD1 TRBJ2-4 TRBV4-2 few TGTGCCAGCAGCCAAGAACAGGGGTGGAACATTCAGTACTTC CASSQEQGWNIQYF
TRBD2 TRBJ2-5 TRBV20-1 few TGCAGTGCTAGAGATTTAGCGGGGGTGTACCAAGAGACCCAGTACTTC CSARDLAGVYQETQYF
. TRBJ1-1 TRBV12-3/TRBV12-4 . TGTGCCAGCAGACCCGGGGGGGGCAACACTGAAGCTTTCTTT CASRPGGGNTEAFF
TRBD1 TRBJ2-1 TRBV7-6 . TGTGCCAGCAGCCGAGACAGGGTTAATGAGCAGTTCTTC CASSRDRVNEQFF
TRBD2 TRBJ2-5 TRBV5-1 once TGCGCCAGCAGCCCCAGGTCGGCTAGCGGGAGCCATCTGGGGCAGTACTTC CASSPRSASGSHLGQYF
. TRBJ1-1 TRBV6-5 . TGTGCCAGCAAAGGGTATGGTGAAGCTTTCTTT CASKGYGEAFF
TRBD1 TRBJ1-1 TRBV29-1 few TGCAGCGTTGAAATTCGAACCGGGACAGGGATGAACACTGAAGCTTTCTTT CSVEIRTGTGMNTEAFF
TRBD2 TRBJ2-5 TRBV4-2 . TGTGCCAGCAGCCGGGGGACTAGCGGGACAGAAGAGACCCAGTACTTC CASSRGTSGTEETQYF
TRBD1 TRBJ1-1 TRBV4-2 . TGTGCCAGCAGCCAAGACGGACAGGGGTCCACTGAAGCTTTCTTT CASSQDGQGSTEAFF
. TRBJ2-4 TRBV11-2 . TGTGCCAGCAGCTTCACCGGGGAGGCCGCCCTAGCCAAAAACATTCAGTACTTC CASSFTGEAALAKNIQYF